What follows are 13 T cell receptor beta chains derived from one specimen sequenced in a study of T cell responses to AZD1222 COVID-19 vaccine. Produced via immunoSEQ multiplex PCR; TCRdb's table is partial and in-frame only. This sample carries around 130,000 clones, about 93% of them seen once, and the ten largest clones take around 0.91%. The sequencing here drew on peripheral blood, taken on day 0 of AZD1222 vaccination. Receptors were obtained from an adult in good health.

J is TRBJ1-5 and V is TRBV2; no reliable D call. The CDR3 loop spans 17 amino acids. Germline CDR1 and CDR2: SNHLY and FYNNEI. Trimming cost V 7 bases and J 0 bases, with 19 bases left between them. CDR3 DNA sequence: TGTGCCAGCACGAAGACCCCTCTGCTTCCTAGCAATCAGCCCCAGCATTTT. Its protein is CASTKTPLLPSNQPQHF.

V usage is TRBV9 and J usage is TRBJ1-2; no firm D call. This CDR3 contains 15 residues. Deletions cut 0 bases from V and 7 bases from J, with 16 bases between. Germline CDR1 SGDLS, CDR2 YYNGEE. The CDR3 DNA sequence: TGTGCCAGCAGCGTAGGAGGGAGGCAGGCGGCTGGCTACACCTTC. This translates into CASSVGGRQAAGYTF. Combining the CDR3 with reference TRBV9 and TRBJ1-2 gives the whole variable domain DSGVTQTPKHLITATGQRVTLRCSPRSGDLSVYWYQQSLDQGLQFLIQYYNGEERAKGNILERFSAQQFPDLHSELNLSSLELGDSALYFCASSVGGRQAAGYTFGSGTRLTVV.

The rearrangement links TRBV2 to TRBJ2-5; D is unclear. Between the trimmed V and J ends, which lost 3 bases and 0 bases, there was a span of 8 bases. Germline loops: CDR1 SNHLY, CDR2 FYNNEI. CDR3 size: 14 residues. In DNA, the CDR3 is TGTGCCAGCAGTGACAGTGACTACCAAGAGACCCAGTACTTC. It specifies CASSDSDYQETQYF.

The V and J genes are TRBV5-1 and TRBJ2-7; D assignment may be TRBD1 or TRBD2 (6 bases each). The germline CDR1 and CDR2 sequences are SGHRS and YFSETQ. This CDR3 has 17 residues. V lost 2 bases, J lost 1 base, and 19 bases lay in between. CDR3 nucleotides: TGCGCCAGCAGCTTCCTAGGGGGGTGGGACACGTCCTACGAGCAGTACTTC. Translation gives CASSFLGGWDTSYEQYF.

This rearrangement joins TRBV10-1 to TRBJ2-3; D ambiguous. This CDR3 region has 15 residues. The V gene's germline CDR1 is WNHNN and CDR2 SYGVQD (reference sequence). V lost 2 bases and J lost 1, with 10 bases in between. The CDR3 DNA sequence: TGCGCCAGCAGTGAGGACTCGACCGGCACAGATACGCAGTATTTT. Protein: CASSEDSTGTDTQYF.

The chain uses TRBV9 and TRBJ2-2; 9 bases map to TRBD1. CDR3 length: 13 residues. Germline V gene lookup returns CDR1 SGDLS and CDR2 YYNGEE. V lost 3 bases and J lost 9; bases outside the gene matches: 3. The DNA for the CDR3 is TGTGCCAGCAGCGGGGACAGGGCTTGGGAGCTGTTTTTT. This encodes CASSGDRAWELFF.

The CDR3 sequence: CASSSPPGTGSGNTIYF. CDR3 in DNA: TGTGCCAGCAGCTCACCCCCCGGGACAGGGTCTGGAAACACCATATATTTT. This sequence joins TRBV7-9 and TRBJ1-3; 9 nucleotides match TRBD1. The J segment lost 1 base and the V segment lost 4 bases, leaving 8 bases of the junction unmatched. CDR3 length: 17 amino acids. In germline, CDR1 is SEHNR, CDR2 FQNEAQ (reference sequence).

The chain links TRBV7-2 to TRBJ2-1, with D possibly matching TRBD1 (5 bases). V was shortened by 3 bases and J by 5 bases, with 8 bases between the two germline ends. The CDR3 sequence is 13 residues long. The germline CDR1 and CDR2 sequences are SGHTA and FQGNSA. CDR3 residues: CASSLDNHNEQFF. The DNA of the CDR3 is TGTGCCAGCAGCTTGGACAATCACAATGAGCAGTTCTTC.

DNA for the CDR3: TGTGCCAGCTCACCAACCGCCGGGGGGGCTCACGAGCAGTACTTC. Translating gives CASSPTAGGAHEQYF. The V gene is TRBV18, the J gene TRBJ2-7, with 8 bases aligning to TRBD2. V was clipped by 2 bases and J by 5 bases; unmatched bases: 8. Germline CDR1 KGHSH, CDR2 LQKENI. The length of the CDR3 is 15 residues.

In regard to this clone: Other nucleotide sequences from this sample produce the same CDR3. The J gene is TRBJ1-1, the V gene TRBV4-1; unclear D gene. The ends were cut back, 4 bases at V and 6 bases at J, with 12 bases in the middle. Per the germline V gene, CDR1 is MGHRA and CDR2 is YSYEKL. The CDR3 is 13 residues long. The chain's CDR3 is CASSPLGRAEAFF. The CDR3, as DNA: TGCGCCAGCAGCCCCCTAGGTAGGGCTGAAGCTTTCTTT.

V usage is TRBV19 and J usage is TRBJ2-4; D unclear. The CDR3 has 14 amino acids. Trimming cost V 3 bases and J 2 bases, with 8 bases left between them. Germline V CDR1 and CDR2: LNHDA, SQIVND (reference sequence). CDR3 amino acids: CASSIEGSKNIQYF. For the CDR3, the DNA is TGTGCCAGTAGTATCGAAGGTTCCAAAAACATTCAGTACTTC.

J is TRBJ1-5 and V is TRBV18, with 12 nucleotides matching TRBD1. The CDR3 has 18 residues. Germline values: CDR1 KGHSH, CDR2 LQKENI. Trimming took 3 bases from V and 2 from J; bases not matched to a gene: 8. CDR3 nucleotide sequence: TGTGCCAGCTCACCCCGGGGACAGGGGGCGGGAGGCAATCAGCCCCAGCATTTT. It codes for CASSPRGQGAGGNQPQHF.

The CDR3 DNA follows: TGTGCCATCGCTGGGGGGAACACTGAAGCTTTCTTT. Translating it yields CAIAGGNTEAFF. The chain is built from TRBV10-3 and TRBJ1-1; perhaps TRBD1 as D (5 bases). CDR3 length: 12 amino acids. Germline lookup yields CDR1 ENHRY and CDR2 SYGVKD. V lost 8 bases and J 1 base, leaving 8 bases between the germline ends.